This entry lists 12 T cell receptor beta chains sequenced from one sample in a study of blood T cell repertoires in COVID-19. TCRdb's copy holds only in-frame clones and misses some; the assay was immunoSEQ multiplex PCR. The table shows approximately 100,000 clones, with 70% to 85% occurring only once. Sample: peripheral blood. The receptors originated from a man aged 70-80 years with acute or convalescent COVID-19.

The chain is built from TRBV25-1 and TRBJ1-5, with 10 bases fitting TRBD1. V gave up 8 bases and J gave up 3 bases; unmatched junction bases: 4. The CDR3 extends over 14 amino acids. The V gene's germline CDR1 is MGHDK and CDR2 SYGVNS. This CDR3 reads CASGGTGVNQPQHF. Here the CDR3 DNA reads TGTGCCAGCGGCGGGACAGGGGTCAATCAGCCCCAGCATTTT.

The chain links TRBV19 to TRBJ2-2; 8 bases match TRBD2. Unmatched junction bases numbered 8, after V lost 2 bases and J lost 0 bases. Germline CDR1 reads LNHDA; CDR2 reads SQIVND (reference sequence). This CDR3 is built from 18 residues. As DNA, the CDR3 is TGTGCCAGTAGTATAATCCCTAGCGGGTGGTCGAACACCGGGGAGCTGTTTTTT. Translation: CASSIIPSGWSNTGELFF.

The chain couples TRBV30 to TRBJ1-4, with a tentative D call TRBD1 (5 bases). This CDR3 has 14 amino acids. Trimming pared 5 bases from V and 7 bases from J, leaving 17 bases between. Germline CDR1 reads GTSNPN; CDR2 reads SVGIG (reference sequence). CDR3 nucleotides: TGTGCCTGGGGCCGGGGGTCAAGAGGTGAAAAACTGTTTTTT. Translating gives CAWGRGSRGEKLFF.

The chain has TRBV2 and TRBJ1-2, with TRBD1 identical over 10 bases. The J segment lost 8 bases and the V segment lost 6 bases, leaving 6 bases of the junction unmatched. Germline CDR1 is SNHLY and CDR2 is FYNNEI. There are 13 residues in the CDR3. CDR3 amino acids: CASRGQGIGGYTF. Written as DNA, the CDR3 is TGTGCCAGCAGGGGACAGGGGATAGGAGGCTACACCTTC.

V gene TRBV5-1 combines with J gene TRBJ2-2; the D gene is possibly TRBD1 (6 bases). Trimming cost V 8 bases and J 4 bases, with 9 bases left between them. The germline V gene has CDR1 SGHRS and CDR2 YFSETQ. The length of the CDR3 is 12 residues. This chain's CDR3 is CARSRGTGELFF. CDR3 nucleotide sequence: TGCGCCAGGAGCAGGGGCACCGGGGAGCTGTTTTTT.

The rearrangement joins TRBV5-6 to TRBJ1-2; D not resolved. Germline lookup yields CDR1 SGHDT and CDR2 YYEEEE. This CDR3 comprises 14 residues. The ends were cut back, 4 bases at V and 8 bases at J, with 18 bases in the middle. The CDR3 DNA is TGTGCCAGCAGCCCGAGGATGAGGGCTGGCGGCTACACCTTC. Encoded protein: CASSPRMRAGGYTF.

The chain links TRBV7-2 to TRBJ1-3; D unresolved. Per germline, CDR1 SGHTA and CDR2 FQGNSA. The V end was cut by 4 bases, the J end by 1 base, with 5 bases between. There are 13 residues in the CDR3. The CDR3 DNA reads as TGTGCCAGCAGCTCAGATTCTGGAAACACCATATATTTT. Its translation is CASSSDSGNTIYF. Variable domain in full (rest from reference TRBV7-2 and TRBJ1-3): GAGVSQSPSNKVTEKGKDVELRCDPISGHTALYWYRQSLGQGLEFLIYFQGNSAPDKSGLPSDRFSAERTGGSVSTLTIQRTQQEDSAVYLCASSSDSGNTIYFGEGSWLTVV.

The rearrangement joins TRBV24-1 to TRBJ2-7, with a possible D match to TRBD1 (5 bases). This CDR3 is 15 amino acids long. V lost 3 bases, J lost 7 bases, and 18 bases lay in between. Germline CDR1 and CDR2: KGHDR and SFDVKD. CDR3 sequence (DNA): TGTGCCACCAGTGATCACAGGACCGGTCTTGGAGAGCAGTACTTC. Translating it yields CATSDHRTGLGEQYF.

This clone was counted at least ten times. The rearrangement links TRBV7-9 to TRBJ1-3; a weak D match, TRBD1 (5 bases). Germline values: CDR1 SEHNR, CDR2 FQNEAQ (reference sequence). The CDR3 totals 15 residues. The V and J ends lost 2 bases and 2 bases respectively, with 10 bases between them. The CDR3 DNA is TGTGCCAGCAGCTTATGGGTAGGGGCTGGAAACACCATATATTTT. It yields the protein CASSLWVGAGNTIYF.

The V and J genes are TRBV6-6 and TRBJ1-3; 8 bases are a match to TRBD1. The CDR3 consists of 15 residues. With 0 bases clipped from V and 3 bases from J, the junction kept 1 base outside the gene matches. Germline assignment: CDR1 MNHNY and CDR2 SVGAGI (reference sequence). CDR3 sequence: CASSYSTGVGNTIYF. CDR3 in DNA: TGTGCCAGCAGTTACTCGACAGGGGTTGGAAACACCATATATTTT.

In its sample, this clone was seen a few times. V and J are TRBV7-6 and TRBJ1-2; D might be TRBD1 (6 bases). Germline V gene sequence: CDR1 SGHVS, CDR2 FNYEAQ. V lost 2 bases to trimming and J lost 2 bases, with 15 bases between them. The CDR3 is 16 residues long. CDR3 loop: CASSLNPGVQNYGYTF. The CDR3 nucleotides are TGTGCCAGCAGCTTAAATCCAGGGGTTCAGAACTATGGCTACACCTTC.

This chain joins TRBV29-1 and TRBJ2-3; possible D gene TRBD1, 5 bases. Per the germline V gene, CDR1 is SQVTM and CDR2 is ANQGSEA. Trimming shortened V by 4 bases and J by 1 base, and 9 bases separated the two germline ends. This CDR3 spans 13 amino acids. The CDR3 coding sequence is TGCAGCGTTGGCAGGGTTGGCACAGATACGCAGTATTTT. It codes for CSVGRVGTDTQYF.